This T cell receptor beta chain is from a study of CD8 T cells in ankylosing spondylitis. In TCRdb, the 5' RACE reads were re-called with MiXCR into one record per CDR3 protein. The data contain some 220,000 distinct CDR3 sequences, 7% to 10% of them singletons. Germline CDR1 and CDR2: SGDLS and YYNGEE. This CDR3 is built from 15 residues. Comments on this clonotype: This may stem from a read error, because a much larger clone lies one nucleotide away.

The receptor was derived from a female donor with ankylosing spondylitis or in good health (not recorded which). The sequenced material came from blood, either unsorted or a sorted T cell fraction (not recorded which). The chain combines TRBV9 with TRBJ1-2, with TRBD1 as a possible D gene (5 bases). The CDR3 loop is CTSSTMAWGTKEYTF. The CDR3, as DNA: TGTACCAGCAGCACCATGGCATGGGGGACGAAGGAATACACCTTC. The complete variable domain, with remaining parts taken from reference TRBV9 and TRBJ1-2, reads DSGVTQTPKHLITATGQRVTLRCSPRSGDLSVYWYQQSLDQGLQFLIQYYNGEERAKGNILERFSAQQFPDLHSELNLSSLELGDSALYFCTSSTMAWGTKEYTFGSGTRLTVV.